The 32 T cell receptor beta chains reported below all come from one sample, sequenced in a study of spatial heterogeneity in lung cancer (dated 2019 in TCRdb). The sample's time point label, in plain terms: sample taken at primary tumor resection. For TCR sequencing, whole RNA was extracted from tumor and nontumor lung tissue, or from cryopreserved PBMC samples, and no cell sorting was done. Library creation used 5' RACE. Sequencing relied on a NextSeq 500. Starting from the raw public reads, TCRdb applied fastp trimming at Q25, assembled clones with MiXCR and retained in-frame beta chains. Entries are consolidated by CDR3 protein sequence, retaining the most common genes and DNA. The sample includes 95,000 or so distinct CDR3 sequences, with approximately 8.9% observed a single time. In total, the top ten clones hold 6.9% of the sample. Specimen: PBMCs, collected at surgery. These receptors all come from a male donor with early-stage non-small cell lung cancer.

This clonotype was seen repeatedly, ten times or more. The chain uses TRBV28 and TRBJ1-1; D remains ambiguous. V lost 2 bases, J lost 5 bases, and 12 bases lay in between. The CDR3 is 14 residues long. Germline lookup yields CDR1 MDHEN and CDR2 SYDVKM. The CDR3 nucleotides are TGTGCCAGCAGTTTAGCCCCTATAGGGACTGAAGCTTTCTTT. Translation gives CASSLAPIGTEAFF.

This clonotype was found many times. This chain connects TRBV6-5 to TRBJ1-1, with 9 nucleotides matching TRBD1. CDR3 length: 14 residues. V was clipped by 5 bases and J by 5 bases; unmatched bases: 6. CDR1 MNHEY and CDR2 SVGAGI come from the germline V gene. The CDR3 loop is CASSEQGAYTEAFF. The CDR3 DNA follows: TGTGCCAGCAGTGAACAGGGGGCTTATACTGAAGCTTTCTTT.

The chain combines TRBV7-6 with TRBJ1-5, with D maybe TRBD1 (5 bases). Germline V gives CDR1 SGHVS, CDR2 FNYEAQ. The V end was cut by 2 bases, the J end by 2 bases, with 10 bases between. This CDR3 comprises 15 residues. This CDR3 reads CASSLTVGGNQPQHF. In DNA, the CDR3 is TGTGCCAGCAGCTTAACCGTAGGGGGCAATCAGCCCCAGCATTTT.

The chain links TRBV6-2 or TRBV6-3 to TRBJ2-2; maybe TRBD1 (6 bases). Germline V gives CDR1 MNHEY, CDR2 SVGEGT. Trimming removed 5 bases at V and 5 bases at J, with 15 bases between. This CDR3 region has 15 residues. The CDR3 here is CASSPPGVWTGELFF. DNA of the CDR3: TGTGCCAGCAGTCCCCCAGGGGTTTGGACCGGGGAGCTGTTTTTT.

This clonotype was observed at least ten times. The CDR3: CASSLNSGNTIYF. Written as DNA, the CDR3 is TGTGCCAGCAGTTTGAACTCTGGAAACACCATATATTTT. The chain combines TRBV28 with TRBJ1-3, with D unresolved. Germline loops: CDR1 MDHEN, CDR2 SYDVKM. The ends were cut back, 3 bases at V and 0 bases at J, with 3 bases in the middle. This CDR3 contains 13 residues.

The chain is built from TRBV5-1 and TRBJ1-5; D is perhaps TRBD1 (6 bases). V was pared by 9 bases and J by 6 bases, with 13 bases between. The CDR3 covers 12 residues. Germline CDR1 SGHRS, CDR2 YFSETQ. CDR3: CATYREIQPQHF. In nucleotides, the CDR3 is TGCGCCACCTACAGGGAGATTCAGCCCCAGCATTTT. Combining the CDR3 with reference TRBV5-1 and TRBJ1-5 gives the whole variable domain KAGVTQTPRYLIKTRGQQVTLSCSPISGHRSVSWYQQTPGQGLQFLFEYFSETQRNKGNFPGRFSGRQFSNSRSEMNVSTLELGDSALYLCATYREIQPQHFGDGTRLSIL.

This clonotype was detected ten times or more. The chain employs TRBV28 and TRBJ2-7, with D tentatively TRBD1 (5 bases). From germline, CDR1 is MDHEN and CDR2 SYDVKM. V was shortened by 5 bases and J by 3 bases, with 8 bases between the two germline ends. The CDR3 has 12 amino acids. The CDR3 here is CASSGAFYEQYF. For the CDR3, the DNA is TGTGCCAGCAGTGGGGCCTTCTACGAGCAGTACTTC.

This clonotype was counted a few times. The chain uses TRBV5-1 and TRBJ1-2; TRBD1 is a possible D gene (5 bases). The V gene lost 4 bases and the J gene lost 4 bases, with 14 bases spanning the gap. The CDR3 is made up of 14 amino acids. Looked up from germline, CDR1 is SGHRS and CDR2 is YFSETQ. CDR3 DNA sequence: TGCGCCAGCAGCCAAGGGACTGCCGGCTATGGCTACACCTTC. Translating gives CASSQGTAGYGYTF.

The table lists this clonotype with many counts. The V gene is TRBV28, the J gene TRBJ2-6, with D tentatively TRBD1 (5 bases). Trimming stripped 2 bases from V and 2 bases from J, with 10 bases between. The V gene's germline CDR1 is MDHEN and CDR2 SYDVKM. This CDR3 has 16 amino acids. The CDR3 here is CASSLPTGTGANVLTF. The CDR3 nucleotides are TGTGCCAGCAGTTTACCCACAGGTACTGGGGCCAACGTCCTGACTTTC.

V and J are TRBV20-1 and TRBJ2-5; tentatively, D is TRBD1 or TRBD2 (5 bases each). From germline, CDR1 is DFQATT and CDR2 SNEGSKA (reference sequence). The V gene lost 3 bases and the J gene lost 1 base, with 15 bases spanning the gap. The CDR3 is 15 amino acids. CDR3 bases: TGCAGTGCTAGGAGGGACCTCCACTCCCAAGAGACCCAGTACTTC. Amino acids: CSARRDLHSQETQYF.

The chain has TRBV29-1 and TRBJ2-1; 8 nucleotides line up with TRBD2. The CDR3 runs 12 residues. Germline CDR1 SQVTM, CDR2 ANQGSEA. J was trimmed by 8 bases and V by 3 bases; bases with no gene match: 3. The CDR3 region is CSVETGGDEQFF. CDR3 in DNA: TGCAGCGTTGAGACGGGAGGGGATGAGCAGTTCTTC.

This clonotype was recorded many times. This chain uses TRBV11-2 with TRBJ1-2; weak D call: TRBD1 (5 bases). CDR3 length: 15 residues. V shed 6 bases and J shed 4 bases, with 18 bases lying between them. Germline V CDR1 and CDR2: SGHAT, FQNNGV. The CDR3: CASRPQARHAYGYTF. The CDR3 bases are TGTGCCAGCAGGCCACAGGCCCGACACGCCTATGGCTACACCTTC.

The V call is TRBV6-5, the J call TRBJ1-1, with D perhaps TRBD1 (6 bases). Trimming pared 5 bases from V and 7 bases from J, leaving 11 bases between. This CDR3 spans 12 amino acids. The V gene's germline CDR1 is MNHEY and CDR2 SVGAGI. CDR3 sequence: CASSPPDSEAFF. The DNA of the CDR3 is TGTGCCAGCAGTCCCCCGGACAGTGAAGCTTTCTTT.

The V call is TRBV5-1, the J call TRBJ2-5, with unresolved D. Germline V gene data show CDR1 as SGHRS and CDR2 as YFSETQ. V was trimmed by 0 bases and J by 4 bases, leaving 13 bases between them. The CDR3 is 15 residues long. The CDR3 sequence: CASSLGMDGGETQYF. The DNA for the CDR3 is TGCGCCAGCAGCTTGGGAATGGATGGCGGAGAGACCCAGTACTTC.

This clonotype has at least ten counts. The V and J genes are TRBV5-6 and TRBJ1-4, with D possibly matching TRBD1 (6 bases). The CDR3 spans 14 residues. V was clipped by 4 bases and J by 5 bases, with 12 bases between them. Germline V gives CDR1 SGHDT, CDR2 YYEEEE. The CDR3 protein is CASSPGQRNEKLFF. In nucleotides, the CDR3 is TGTGCCAGCAGCCCCGGACAGAGGAATGAAAAACTGTTTTTT.

This chain connects TRBV7-2 to TRBJ2-5, with D unclear. V was trimmed by 2 bases and J by 5 bases, leaving 12 bases between them. CDR1 is SGHTA, CDR2 FQGNSA, per germline. The CDR3 is 14 amino acids. The CDR3 nucleotides read TGTGCCAGCAGCTTAATGACCGCGTCGGAGACCCAGTACTTC. Protein: CASSLMTASETQYF.

This clonotype was counted between two and nine times. This chain links TRBV5-1 with TRBJ2-3; 11 bases are shared with TRBD2. The CDR3 runs 15 residues. Germline trimming cut 0 bases from V and 5 bases from J; bases unmatched to any gene: 2. In germline, CDR1 is SGHRS, CDR2 YFSETQ. The CDR3 spells CASSLELAGEDTQYF. The CDR3 bases are TGCGCCAGCAGCTTGGAACTAGCGGGAGAAGATACGCAGTATTTT.

In this sample, this clonotype turned up many times. The gene calls are TRBV20-1 and TRBJ2-1, with TRBD2 identical over 13 bases. This CDR3 has 15 amino acids. CDR1 and CDR2 from the germline V gene are DFQATT and SNEGSKA (reference sequence). V lost 4 bases, J lost 12 bases, and 12 bases stayed unmatched. CDR3 bases: TGCAGTGCTACCCTTTCCGGGACTAGCGGGACCGGGCAGTTCTTC. Encoded protein: CSATLSGTSGTGQFF.

This clonotype was picked up many times. V usage is TRBV12-3 or TRBV12-4 and J usage is TRBJ1-1; D is perhaps TRBD1 (5 bases). This CDR3 comprises 13 residues. V lost 6 bases and J lost 4, with 12 bases in between. This chain's CDR3 is CASSWDRGTEAFF. CDR3 in DNA: TGTGCCAGCAGCTGGGACCGGGGCACTGAAGCTTTCTTT.

This clonotype was observed at least ten times. The chain recombines TRBV10-3 with TRBJ1-2; unclear D gene. V dropped 2 bases and J dropped 2 bases, with 9 bases sitting between them. The CDR3 loop spans 14 amino acids. CDR1 and CDR2 (germline): ENHRY, SYGVKD. The CDR3 DNA sequence: TGTGCCATCAGTGAGGGGCCGGGGAACTATGGCTACACCTTC. Its translation is CAISEGPGNYGYTF.

V gene TRBV2 combines with J gene TRBJ2-7; 9 bases fit TRBD1. V lost 6 bases, J lost 2 bases, and 5 bases stayed unmatched. Germline CDR1 is SNHLY and CDR2 is FYNNEI. The length of the CDR3 is 14 residues. CDR3 residues: CASSGDRGAYEQYF. The CDR3 region has the DNA TGTGCCAGCAGCGGAGACAGGGGGGCCTACGAGCAGTACTTC.

This chain connects TRBV6-6 to TRBJ2-5; D unclear. V lost 5 bases and J lost 4, with 14 bases in between. The germline CDR1 and CDR2 sequences are MNHNY and SVGAGI (reference sequence). The CDR3 extends over 14 amino acids. Here the CDR3 DNA reads TGTGCCAGCAGTCCTCATCAGTCCCCAGAGACCCAGTACTTC. It yields the protein CASSPHQSPETQYF.

This clonotype has at least ten counts. This chain joins TRBV18 and TRBJ2-1, with 12 positions matching TRBD2. The CDR3 is 18 residues long. CDR1 KGHSH and CDR2 LQKENI come from the germline V gene. J lost 2 bases, V lost 3 bases, and 8 bases had no gene match. The CDR3 spells CASSPLAGGPKPYNEQFF. The CDR3 bases are TGTGCCAGCTCACCTCTAGCGGGAGGGCCCAAACCCTACAATGAGCAGTTCTTC.

CDR3 in amino acids: CASSVSVGAEAFF. The CDR3 DNA reads as TGTGCCAGCAGTGTGAGTGTTGGCGCTGAAGCTTTCTTT. V is TRBV12-3 or TRBV12-4 and J is TRBJ1-1; no clear D gene. Trimming took off 5 bases at V and 6 bases at J, with 13 bases between the two ends. The CDR3 has 13 amino acids.

This clonotype showed up many times. The gene calls are TRBV28 and TRBJ1-5; D is unresolved. Germline-derived CDR1 and CDR2 are MDHEN and SYDVKM. The V gene lost 5 bases and the J gene lost 3 bases, with 5 bases spanning the gap. The length of the CDR3 is 12 residues. The CDR3 bases are TGTGCCAGCAGTACTACCAATCAGCCCCAGCATTTT. Its translation is CASSTTNQPQHF.

The chain combines TRBV5-1 with TRBJ2-1, with no clear D. CDR3 size: 15 residues. Germline V gives CDR1 SGHRS, CDR2 YFSETQ. The V end was cut by 0 bases, the J end by 7 bases, with 14 bases between. The CDR3 is CASSLVTDVRNEQFF. Written as DNA, the CDR3 is TGCGCCAGCAGCTTGGTTACCGACGTGAGAAATGAGCAGTTCTTC.

The chain couples TRBV20-1 to TRBJ2-3; 8 positions agree with TRBD1. The CDR3 runs 13 residues. Germline-derived CDR1 and CDR2 are DFQATT and SNEGSKA (reference sequence). V gave up 5 bases and J gave up 0 bases; unmatched junction bases: 1. CDR3 protein: CSAGQGSTDTQYF. In DNA form, the CDR3 reads TGCAGTGCTGGACAGGGCAGCACAGATACGCAGTATTTT.

The V call is TRBV25-1, the J call TRBJ2-7, with D possibly being TRBD2 (5 bases). V lost 1 base, J lost 1 base, and 17 bases lay in between. The germline gives CDR1 MGHDK, CDR2 SYGVNS. The CDR3 totals 17 residues. CDR3 sequence: CASSELNRASRSYEQYF. Here the CDR3 DNA reads TGTGCCAGCAGTGAATTAAATCGGGCTAGCCGGTCCTACGAGCAGTACTTC.

This clonotype was seen many times. The V and J genes are TRBV10-3 and TRBJ1-6; no firm D call. Germline V gives CDR1 ENHRY, CDR2 SYGVKD. Trimming cost V 0 bases and J 7 bases, with 4 bases left between them. CDR3 length: 13 amino acids. The CDR3 coding sequence is TGTGCCATCAGTGAGTCGGGGAATTCACCCCTCCACTTT. The encoded protein is CAISESGNSPLHF.

This clonotype was observed once. This sequence may be a read error, since a much larger clone differs from it by one base. V and J are TRBV6-2 or TRBV6-3 and TRBJ2-3, with TRBD1 identical over 8 bases. The germline V gene has CDR1 MNHEY and CDR2 SVGEGT. CDR3 length: 16 residues. DNA of the CDR3: TGTGTCAGCCGACGCCGGACAGGGTCGGATGCAGATACGCAGTATTTT. Translating it yields CVSRRRTGSDADTQYF.

This clonotype was counted between two and nine times. The gene calls are TRBV29-1 and TRBJ2-1; D gene ambiguous. The germline V gene encodes CDR1 SQVTM and CDR2 ANQGSEA. The CDR3 spans 13 residues. V lost 0 bases to trimming and J lost 2 bases, with 5 bases between them. In nucleotides, the CDR3 is TGCAGCGTTGAAGATAAGGCCTACAATGAGCAGTTCTTC. Amino acid sequence: CSVEDKAYNEQFF.

There are a few counts of this clonotype. V gene TRBV30 combines with J gene TRBJ2-7, with D unclear. The CDR3 extends over 12 amino acids. The V and J ends lost 3 bases and 1 base respectively, with 7 bases between them. Germline loops: CDR1 GTSNPN, CDR2 SVGIG (reference sequence). The CDR3, as DNA: TGTGCCTGGAGAAGCTTTTCCTACGAGCAGTACTTC. This translates into CAWRSFSYEQYF.